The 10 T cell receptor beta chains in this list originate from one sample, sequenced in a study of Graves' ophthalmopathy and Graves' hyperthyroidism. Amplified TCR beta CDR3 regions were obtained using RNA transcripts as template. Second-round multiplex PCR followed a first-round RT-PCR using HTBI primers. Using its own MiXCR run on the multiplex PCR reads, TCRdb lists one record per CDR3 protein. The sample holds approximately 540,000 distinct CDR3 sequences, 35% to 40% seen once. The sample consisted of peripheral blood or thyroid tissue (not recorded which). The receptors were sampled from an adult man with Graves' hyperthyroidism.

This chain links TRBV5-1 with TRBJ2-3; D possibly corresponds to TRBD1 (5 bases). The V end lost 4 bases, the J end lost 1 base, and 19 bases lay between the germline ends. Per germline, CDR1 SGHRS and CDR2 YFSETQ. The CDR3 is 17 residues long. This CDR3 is CASSGTGSHGGTDTQYF. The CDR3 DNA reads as TGCGCCAGCAGCGGAACAGGATCGCATGGGGGCACAGATACGCAGTATTTT.

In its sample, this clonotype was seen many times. The CDR3 sequence is CASSEGGPNPGYTF. The CDR3 coding sequence is TGTGCCAGCAGTGAAGGGGGGCCAAACCCTGGCTACACCTTC. The V and J genes are TRBV6-1 and TRBJ1-2, with D tentatively TRBD1 (6 bases). Trimming took off 1 base at V and 7 bases at J, with 13 bases between the two ends. This CDR3 comprises 14 residues. The germline CDR1 and CDR2 sequences are MNHNS and SASEGT.

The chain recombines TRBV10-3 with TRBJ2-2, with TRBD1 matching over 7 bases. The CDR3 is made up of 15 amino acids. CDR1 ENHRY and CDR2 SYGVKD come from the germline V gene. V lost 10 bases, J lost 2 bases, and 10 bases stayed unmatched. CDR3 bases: TGTGCCAGCACCACCGGGACAGATAACACCGGGGAGCTGTTTTTT. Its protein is CASTTGTDNTGELFF.

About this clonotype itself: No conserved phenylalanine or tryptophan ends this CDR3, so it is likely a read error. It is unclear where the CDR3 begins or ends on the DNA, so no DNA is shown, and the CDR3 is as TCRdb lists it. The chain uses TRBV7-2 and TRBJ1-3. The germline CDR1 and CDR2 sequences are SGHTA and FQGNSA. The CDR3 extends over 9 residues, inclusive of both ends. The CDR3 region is CASSEASTS.

The CDR3 nucleotides are TGTGCCAGCAGTGTTTCTGGGGGCGTGGGGGAGCAGTACTTC. Amino acid sequence: CASSVSGGVGEQYF. J is TRBJ2-7 and V is TRBV5-4; weak D call: TRBD1 (6 bases). The CDR3 has 14 residues. The ends were cut back, 5 bases at V and 7 bases at J, with 19 bases in the middle. Per germline, CDR1 SGHNT and CDR2 YYREEE (reference sequence).

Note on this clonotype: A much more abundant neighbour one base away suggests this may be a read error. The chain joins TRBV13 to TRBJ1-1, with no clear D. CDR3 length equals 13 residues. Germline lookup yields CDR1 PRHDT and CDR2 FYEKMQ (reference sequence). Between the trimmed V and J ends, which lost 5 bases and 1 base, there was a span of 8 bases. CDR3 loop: CASSEHGNTEAFF. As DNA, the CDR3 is TGTGCCAGCAGCGAACACGGGAACACTGAAGCTTTCTTT.

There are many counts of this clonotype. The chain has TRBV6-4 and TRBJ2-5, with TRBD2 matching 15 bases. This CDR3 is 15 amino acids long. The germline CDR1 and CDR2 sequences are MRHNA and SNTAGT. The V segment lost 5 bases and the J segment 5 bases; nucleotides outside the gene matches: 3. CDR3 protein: CASSPGTSGRETQYF. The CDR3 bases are TGTGCCAGCAGTCCCGGGACTAGCGGGAGGGAGACCCAGTACTTC.

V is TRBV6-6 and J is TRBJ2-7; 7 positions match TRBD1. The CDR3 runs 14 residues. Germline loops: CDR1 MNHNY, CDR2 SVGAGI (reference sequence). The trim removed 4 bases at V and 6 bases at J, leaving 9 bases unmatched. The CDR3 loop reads CASSSRQGRVEQYF. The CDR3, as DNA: TGTGCCAGCAGTTCGCGACAGGGACGGGTCGAGCAGTACTTC.

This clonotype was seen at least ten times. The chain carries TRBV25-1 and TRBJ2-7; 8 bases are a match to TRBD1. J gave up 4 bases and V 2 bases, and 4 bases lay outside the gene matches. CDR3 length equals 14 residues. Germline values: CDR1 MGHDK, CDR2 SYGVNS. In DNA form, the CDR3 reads TGTGCCAGCAGTGAAACAGGGGGGAAGTACGAGCAGTACTTC. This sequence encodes CASSETGGKYEQYF.

The DNA for the CDR3 is TGTGCCTGGAGGGGAGGGGCAGGGGGCAATTCACCCCTCCACTTT. Its protein is CAWRGGAGGNSPLHF. This chain links TRBV30 with TRBJ1-6, with 8 nucleotides matching TRBD1. Looked up from germline, CDR1 is GTSNPN and CDR2 is SVGIG (reference sequence). Trimming took 3 bases from V and 7 from J; bases not matched to a gene: 8. This CDR3 is 15 amino acids long.